This T cell receptor (beta chain) comes out of a study of beta chain features in type 1 diabetes. There are a few counts of this clone. No antigen is known for it. Sorting gave populations that all exceeded 98% purity. The length of the CDR3 is 18 residues. Germline V gene lookup returns CDR1 SEHNR and CDR2 FQNEAQ (reference sequence). Trimming at V came to 10 bases and at J to 0 bases, leaving 15 bases not matched to a gene. As every portion of the isolated RNA was reverse transcribed, the sequencing read expressed TCRB transcripts. TCRdb keeps only in-frame clones here, not all; method: immunoSEQ multiplex PCR. Here the sample spans under 200,000 clones, 6.5% to 8.5% being singletons. Study outcomes and limitations: TCRB CDR3s from Type 1 diabetes patients were moderately but significantly shorter in all four CD4+ subsets.

This chain connects TRBV7-9 to TRBJ1-6, with 7 bases that match TRBD1. This TCR was sampled from a young woman with type 1 diabetes. Sequenced material: central memory CD4+ T cells from blood. CDR3 amino acids: CATPSGTAASSYNSPLHF. The CDR3 nucleotides read TGTGCCACCCCTAGCGGGACAGCGGCAAGCTCCTATAATTCACCCCTCCACTTT.